The source of this T cell receptor (beta chain) is a study of cytomegalovirus exposure and HLA in healthy donors. V shed 11 bases, J shed 4 bases, and the junction held 11 bases outside the gene matches. CDR3 length: 14 amino acids. The germline gives CDR1 MDHEN, CDR2 SYDVKM. The PCR used 60 Vbeta and 13 Jbeta primers. TCRdb's table, derived via immunoSEQ multiplex PCR, lists solely in-frame clones and lacks some. In the table there are under 80,000 clones, 70% to 80% of which are singletons. The TCR originated in a man aged 45-60 years in good health and CMV-seropositive. This chain links TRBV28 with TRBJ1-2; 9 bases align to TRBD1. The sample comprised PBMCs. In DNA, the CDR3 is TGTGCCGGCAACCAACAGGGGGCATTCTATGGCTACACCTTC. Residues: CAGNQQGAFYGYTF.